This T cell receptor (beta chain) is from a study of T cells in Graves' hyperthyroidism and ophthalmopathy. General study results and limits: Blood also carried most thyroid clonotypes expanded above 0.001.

RNA transcripts were the template for amplifying TCR beta CDR3 regions. First-round RT-PCR with HTBI primers amplified the TCR CDR3 region. MiXCR was run by TCRdb on the multiplex PCR reads, yielding one entry per CDR3 protein. The sample contains roughly 500,000 distinct CDR3 sequences, 40% to 55% of which appear only once. The CDR3 has 13 amino acids. Per germline, CDR1 MNHEY and CDR2 SVGAGI. J lost 4 bases, V lost 6 bases, and 5 bases had no gene match. This clonotype was counted many times. Its antigen is unknown. This clonotype was obtained from an adult woman with Graves' disease, either hyperthyroidism or ophthalmopathy (not recorded which). Input material: peripheral blood or thyroid tissue (not recorded which). The chain links TRBV6-5 to TRBJ2-5; TRBD2 aligns across 7 bases. CDR3 nucleotide sequence: TGTGCCAGCAGCGAGACTAGCCTAGAGACCCAGTACTTC. Encoded protein: CASSETSLETQYF.